Listed here are 25 T cell receptor beta chains from one sample, sequenced in a study of blood T cell repertoires in COVID-19. The method was immunoSEQ multiplex PCR; TCRdb's version includes in-frame clones alone and lacks a portion of them. Here the sample spans about 59,000 clones, 70% to 85% being singletons. Sequencing was carried out using peripheral blood. These TCRs come from a human donor in a cohort sampled during active COVID-19.

The chain joins TRBV11-2 to TRBJ2-5; 9 nucleotides agree with TRBD2. CDR1 SGHAT and CDR2 FQNNGV come from the germline V gene. The V and J ends lost 5 bases and 0 bases, in that order; junction bases with no gene match: 7. This CDR3 is 16 amino acids long. CDR3 sequence: CASSPASGEYQETQYF. The CDR3 DNA follows: TGTGCCAGCAGCCCAGCTAGCGGGGAGTACCAAGAGACCCAGTACTTC.

Only a few counts were recorded for this clone. V and J are TRBV6-4 and TRBJ2-3, with D maybe TRBD2 (6 bases). This CDR3 is 15 amino acids long. CDR1 is MRHNA, CDR2 SNTAGT, per germline. V lost 0 bases to trimming and J lost 4 bases, with 11 bases between them. The CDR3 reads CASSDSPGESDTQYF. For the CDR3, the DNA is TGTGCCAGCAGTGACTCCCCGGGAGAATCAGATACGCAGTATTTT.

The chain is built from TRBV19 and TRBJ2-1, with 16 bases matching TRBD2. The V gene end was trimmed by 4 bases and the J gene end by 6 bases; junction bases not matched to a gene: 9. Germline V CDR1 and CDR2: LNHDA, SQIVND (reference sequence). This CDR3 comprises 18 residues. In DNA, the CDR3 is TGTGCCAGTAGTACGGGACTAGCGGGAGGGCCCCGAGGCAATGAGCAGTTCTTC. This codes for CASSTGLAGGPRGNEQFF. Full variable domain (remainder filled in from reference TRBV19 and TRBJ2-1): DGGITQSPKYLFRKEGQNVTLSCEQNLNHDAMYWYRQDPGQGLRLIYYSQIVNDFQKGDIAEGYSVSREKKESFPLTVTSAQKNPTAFYLCASSTGLAGGPRGNEQFFGPGTRLTVL.

The chain links TRBV7-9 to TRBJ2-2; D not certain. Trimming took 1 base from V and 5 from J, leaving 8 bases between them. Germline V gives CDR1 SEHNR, CDR2 FQNEAQ (reference sequence). The CDR3 totals 14 residues. In DNA, the CDR3 is TGTGCCAGCAGCTTAGTAATCGGGACCGGGGAGCTGTTTTTT. It is translated as CASSLVIGTGELFF.

This chain uses TRBV4-3 with TRBJ2-1; 8 positions agree with TRBD2. With 0 bases clipped from V and 3 bases from J, the junction kept 13 bases outside the gene matches. Germline lookup yields CDR1 LGHNA and CDR2 YSLEER. The CDR3 contains 19 residues. CDR3 region: CASSQDHYPAGGLYNEQFF. In DNA form, the CDR3 reads TGCGCCAGCAGCCAAGATCATTACCCGGCGGGAGGCCTCTACAATGAGCAGTTCTTC.

For the CDR3, the DNA is TGTGCCAGCAGCCCCCGGACAGGCTTGTATGGCTACACCTTC. Translated: CASSPRTGLYGYTF. The rearrangement joins TRBV9 to TRBJ1-2; TRBD1 agrees at 7 bases. This CDR3 comprises 14 residues. The germline CDR1 and CDR2 sequences are SGDLS and YYNGEE. V dropped 4 bases and J dropped 5; count of bases not matched to a gene: 8.

The chain recombines TRBV4-3 with TRBJ1-4, with D uncertain. Trimming cost V 8 bases and J 1 base, with 8 bases left between them. CDR3 length: 13 residues. Germline CDR1 reads LGHNA; CDR2 reads YSLEER. CDR3 sequence: CASSSVTNEKLFF. The CDR3 DNA follows: TGCGCCAGCTCAAGCGTAACTAATGAAAAACTGTTTTTT.

The J gene is TRBJ2-2, the V gene TRBV7-2, with TRBD2 matching 13 bases. The length of the CDR3 is 18 residues. Germline V lookup: CDR1 SGHTA, CDR2 FQGNSA. The V segment lost 5 bases and the J segment 5 bases; nucleotides outside the gene matches: 11. As DNA, the CDR3 is TGTGCCAGCAGCCTTAAACGGACTAGCGGGAGTAGGACCGGGGAGCTGTTTTTT. This codes for CASSLKRTSGSRTGELFF.

The rearrangement joins TRBV4-1 to TRBJ1-1; possible D gene TRBD1, 5 bases. Germline assignment: CDR1 MGHRA and CDR2 YSYEKL. With 1 base removed from V and 2 bases from J, the gap between germline ends came to 14 bases. The CDR3 is made up of 16 amino acids. The CDR3 DNA is TGCGCCAGCAGCCAAGCCGGGGGGATAGGCAACACTGAAGCTTTCTTT. This encodes CASSQAGGIGNTEAFF.

This chain links TRBV29-1 with TRBJ2-1; TRBD2 is a possible D gene (6 bases). CDR3 size: 13 residues. Germline values: CDR1 SQVTM, CDR2 ANQGSEA. V shed 7 bases and J shed 0 bases, with 10 bases lying between them. The CDR3 DNA is TGCAGCGGGGGGGAGAGCTCCTACAATGAGCAGTTCTTC. Its translation is CSGGESSYNEQFF.

The chain employs TRBV7-2 and TRBJ2-3; TRBD2 matches 7 bases. Germline CDR1 is SGHTA and CDR2 is FQGNSA. Trimming removed 1 base from V and 2 bases from J; junction bases left unmatched: 9. The CDR3 has 17 amino acids. CDR3 amino acids: CASSLGKAAGYTDTQYF. CDR3 DNA: TGTGCCAGCAGCTTAGGGAAAGCAGCGGGGTACACAGATACGCAGTATTTT.

This clone came up once. This chain joins TRBV6-6 and TRBJ1-4; 7 nucleotides match TRBD1. The V segment lost 7 bases and the J segment 5 bases; nucleotides outside the gene matches: 4. In germline, CDR1 is MNHNY, CDR2 SVGAGI (reference sequence). This CDR3 contains 13 residues. The CDR3 nucleotides are TGTGCCAGCACCGGGACAGTGAATGAAAAACTGTTTTTT. This translates into CASTGTVNEKLFF.

The V call is TRBV28, the J call TRBJ2-2, with TRBD2 matching 7 bases. The V segment lost 1 base and the J segment 4 bases; nucleotides outside the gene matches: 6. This CDR3 has 16 residues. Looked up from germline, CDR1 is MDHEN and CDR2 is SYDVKM. Here the CDR3 reads CASSLFAGGSTGELFF. The CDR3 DNA reads TGTGCCAGCAGTTTATTCGCCGGGGGGAGCACCGGGGAGCTGTTTTTT.

The chain combines TRBV6-2 or TRBV6-3 with TRBJ1-5; TRBD1 matches at 12 bases. V shed 2 bases, J shed 6 bases, and the junction held 5 bases outside the gene matches. Germline lookup yields CDR1 MNHEY and CDR2 SVGEGT. The CDR3 spans 16 residues. The CDR3 bases are TGTGCCAGCAGTTACGGGGGACAGGGGGCGAGTCAGCCCCAGCATTTT. Protein product: CASSYGGQGASQPQHF.

The rearrangement joins TRBV1 to TRBJ1-5. TRBV1 is noted as a pseudogene. CDR3 length: 11 residues. The CDR3 region is CTSSHIQPQHF. The CDR3 nucleotides are TGCACCAGCAGCCATATCCAGCCCCAGCATTTT.

V is TRBV7-2 and J is TRBJ1-5; tentatively, D is TRBD1 (6 bases). This CDR3 has 16 amino acids. Germline V CDR1 and CDR2: SGHTA, FQGNSA. V dropped 2 bases and J dropped 6 bases, with 17 bases sitting between them. DNA of the CDR3: TGTGCCAGCAGCTTATACCCCAACTACAGGGTTCAGCCCCAGCATTTT. Translating it yields CASSLYPNYRVQPQHF.

CDR3 loop: CASSPWGGDFSYNEQFF. The CDR3 DNA sequence: TGTGCCAGCAGTCCATGGGGGGGGGACTTCTCCTACAATGAGCAGTTCTTC. The V call is TRBV6-6, the J call TRBJ2-1, with TRBD2 identical over 7 bases. The CDR3 is 17 amino acids. V was clipped by 5 bases and J by 0 bases; unmatched bases: 10. Germline-derived CDR1 and CDR2 are MNHNY and SVGAGI (reference sequence).

The chain joins TRBV5-4 to TRBJ2-7; D might be TRBD2 (6 bases). This CDR3 is 14 amino acids long. Between the trimmed V and J ends, which lost 3 bases and 5 bases, there was a span of 15 bases. Germline CDR1 reads SGHNT; CDR2 reads YYREEE (reference sequence). CDR3 amino acids: CASSYQGTSHEQYF. The CDR3 coding sequence is TGTGCCAGCAGCTACCAGGGAACTAGCCACGAGCAGTACTTC.

This clone was seen just once. This chain links TRBV9 with TRBJ2-5; D may be TRBD2 (5 bases). V was pared by 3 bases and J by 3 bases, with 12 bases between. There are 14 residues in the CDR3. CDR1 and CDR2 from the germline V gene are SGDLS and YYNGEE. The CDR3 is CASSAYGLKETQYF. Written as DNA, the CDR3 is TGTGCCAGCAGCGCTTACGGACTGAAAGAGACCCAGTACTTC.

This sequence joins TRBV4-2 and TRBJ1-6; a weak D match, TRBD1 (6 bases). Germline CDR1 and CDR2: LGHNA and YNFKEQ. The CDR3 covers 16 residues. Trimming left V 0 bases short and J 7 bases short, with 13 bases between. Here the CDR3 reads CASSQDFRTENSPLHF. DNA for the CDR3: TGTGCCAGCAGCCAAGATTTTAGGACAGAAAATTCACCCCTCCACTTT.

This clone has only one observation. This chain uses TRBV6-2 or TRBV6-3 with TRBJ2-7, with TRBD2 identical over 10 bases. The CDR3 runs 13 residues. V was clipped by 6 bases and J by 7 bases; unmatched bases: 6. Germline V CDR1 and CDR2: MNHEY, SVGEGT. In nucleotides, the CDR3 is TGTGCCAGCAGCTCTAGCGGGAGTCGTGAGCAGTACTTC. As protein: CASSSSGSREQYF.

This clone was detected only a few times. The rearrangement uses TRBV18 and TRBJ1-1; D remains unclear. The CDR3 is 13 amino acids. V lost 2 bases and J 7 bases, leaving 11 bases between the germline ends. Germline CDR1 is KGHSH and CDR2 is LQKENI. The CDR3 DNA follows: TGTGCCAGCTCACCAGGAGTTAGCCGTGAAGCTTTCTTT. Its translation: CASSPGVSREAFF.

Turning to this clone: Relative to the germline gene, one junction end is altered; a read error may explain this. The chain has TRBV13 and TRBJ2-1, with 11 bases that match TRBD2. The germline V gene has CDR1 PRHDT and CDR2 FYEKMQ (reference sequence). The CDR3 totals 14 residues. The CDR3 DNA sequence: TGTGCCAGCAGGTTAGCGGGAGGGAAGGGTGAGCAGTTCTTC. Encoded protein: CASRLAGGKGEQFF.

The chain uses TRBV27 and TRBJ2-2; 10 bases fit TRBD2. The V and J ends lost 4 bases and 1 base, in that order; junction bases with no gene match: 3. The CDR3 is 16 amino acids. Germline assignment: CDR1 MNHEY and CDR2 SMNVEV (reference sequence). The CDR3 sequence: CASSSWTSGNTGELFF. Written as DNA, the CDR3 is TGTGCCAGCAGTTCGTGGACTAGCGGGAACACCGGGGAGCTGTTTTTT.

The J gene is TRBJ1-4, the V gene TRBV7-2; TRBD1 matches at 7 bases. V was pared by 5 bases and J by 4 bases, with 10 bases of the junction left unmatched. The germline gives CDR1 SGHTA, CDR2 FQGNSA. This CDR3 region has 16 residues. CDR3 residues: CASSPSYRGLNEKLFF. The CDR3 coding sequence is TGTGCCAGCAGCCCCAGCTACAGGGGACTTAATGAAAAACTGTTTTTT.